A selection of T cell receptor beta chains follows, all from one sample in a study of vaccination effects on CD4 cells after COVID-19. Clones were sequenced by immunoSEQ multiplex PCR, and TCRdb holds only the in-frame ones, with some missing. Among approximately 44,000 clones, around 68% were seen once, and the ten largest hold about 28%. Their antigen targets remain unknown. The sequencing used CD4+ T cells from PBMCs cultured with HCoV-OC43 spike peptides, collected before COVID-19 vaccination. The receptors come from a human donor who received a COVID-19 vaccine. The CDR3 runs from the conserved cysteine through the conserved F or W. D genes are given only for firm matches. The size of a clone is reported for some rows only, either as once, few or many, or as a class for expanded clones.

J,V,D,size,CDR3,DNA
TRBJ1-4,TRBV5-1,.,.,CASSAYGDVSEKLFF,TGCGCCAGCAGTGCTTATGGGGACGTAAGTGAAAAACTGTTTTTT
TRBJ1-5,TRBV5-6,TRBD1,once,CASSTFRDRVNQPQHF,TGTGCCAGCAGCACATTCCGGGACAGGGTCAATCAGCCCCAGCATTTT
TRBJ1-1,TRBV11-2,.,.,CASRTPGRRRTEAFF,TGTGCCAGCAGGACGCCGGGAAGGAGGAGAACTGAAGCTTTCTTT
TRBJ2-3,TRBV21-1,.,few,CASSTRYGPRTHDTQYF,TGTGCCAGCAGCACCCGATACGGACCACGAACACATGATACGCAGTATTTT
TRBJ1-2,TRBV3-1/TRBV3-2,.,many,CASSRTDGGGYTF,TGTGCCAGCAGCCGGACAGACGGCGGCGGCTACACCTTC
TRBJ1-5,TRBV19,.,.,CASNMGGDQPQHF,TGTGCCTCCAATATGGGGGGAGATCAGCCCCAGCATTTT
TRBJ2-7,TRBV3-1/TRBV3-2,TRBD2,.,CASSQNLAAEQYF,TGTGCCAGCAGCCAAAACCTAGCGGCTGAGCAGTACTTC
TRBJ1-1,TRBV9,.,.,CASSPRETEAFF,TGTGCCAGCAGCCCCCGAGAGACTGAAGCTTTCTTT
TRBJ1-5,TRBV19,TRBD1,.,CASSTPGQGANQPQHF,TGTGCCAGTAGTACCCCGGGACAGGGGGCGAATCAGCCCCAGCATTTT
TRBJ2-1,TRBV21-1,.,.,CASSKPVGTEGDEQFF,TGTGCCAGCAGCAAACCGGTAGGGACAGAGGGAGATGAGCAGTTCTTC
TRBJ2-3,TRBV28,.,once,CASSGGTDTQYF,TGTGCCAGCAGTGGGGGCACAGATACGCAGTATTTT